These 29 T cell receptor beta chains share one sample of origin, sequenced in a study of human T cells and chemical hapten exposure. Via MiXCR, TCRdb re-called the RACE reads, giving one row per CDR3 protein. In the table there are 190,000 or so distinct CDR3 sequences, about 22% of which are singletons. Time point described: patch test 3, about 24 weeks after DPC sensitization. Indicated treatment: therapeutic diphenylcyclopropenone sensitization with weekly scalp DPC. Source: whole blood, taken in connection with sensitization to the hapten diphenylcyclopropenone (DPC). The source of these receptors is a woman between 40 and 55 years old with alopecia areata. Some clones in this sample may be carry-over from other donors' samples.

This clonotype has only a few counts. The chain links TRBV7-3 to TRBJ2-5, with 12 bases identical to TRBD2. The CDR3 contains 16 residues. The V segment lost 1 base and the J segment 5 bases; nucleotides outside the gene matches: 5. Germline V gene lookup returns CDR1 SGHTA and CDR2 FQGTGA. The CDR3 DNA reads TGTGCCAGCAGCTTAATGGGGACTAGCGGGTTGGAGACCCAGTACTTC. Protein: CASSLMGTSGLETQYF.

Remarks on this clonotype: An end of the junction does not agree with germline; a read error may underlie this. The genes are TRBV6-2 or TRBV6-3 and TRBJ2-1; 11 positions match TRBD2. The CDR3 sequence is 14 residues long. Germline loops: CDR1 MNHEY, CDR2 SVGEGT. CDR3 DNA sequence: TGTACCAGCAGCGGGACTAGCGGATACAATGAGCAGTTCTTC. Protein product: CTSSGTSGYNEQFF.

A few counts support this clonotype. V is TRBV9 and J is TRBJ2-7; 8 nucleotides align to TRBD1. Germline V gene data show CDR1 as SGDLS and CDR2 as YYNGEE. This CDR3 region has 15 residues. Germline trimming cut 4 bases from V and 0 bases from J; bases unmatched to any gene: 6. CDR3 amino acids: CASSQGQGPSYEQYF. DNA of the CDR3: TGTGCCAGCAGCCAAGGACAGGGACCCTCCTACGAGCAGTACTTC.

In its sample, this clonotype was seen a few times. The chain combines TRBV10-3 with TRBJ2-7, with 10 bases that match TRBD1. This CDR3 comprises 13 residues. Germline lookup yields CDR1 ENHRY and CDR2 SYGVKD. J was trimmed by 0 bases and V by 10 bases; bases with no gene match: 3. This CDR3 reads CATGQGGSYEQYF. The CDR3, as DNA: TGTGCCACTGGACAGGGGGGCTCCTACGAGCAGTACTTC.

This clonotype appeared a few times. This rearrangement joins TRBV15 to TRBJ2-3; D might be TRBD2 (5 bases). Germline V gives CDR1 LNHNV, CDR2 YYDKDF (reference sequence). There are 16 residues in the CDR3. Trimming removed 0 bases at V and 4 bases at J, with 14 bases between. The CDR3 is CATSRDRPGMSDTQYF. The CDR3 nucleotides read TGTGCCACCAGCAGAGATCGTCCGGGGATGTCAGATACGCAGTATTTT. The variable domain in full, completed from reference TRBV15 and TRBJ2-3, reads DAMVIQNPRYQVTQFGKPVTLSCSQTLNHNVMYWYQQKSSQAPKLLFHYYDKDFNNEADTPDNFQSRRPNTSFCFLDIRSPGLGDTAMYLCATSRDRPGMSDTQYFGPGTRLTVL.

In its sample, this clonotype was seen a few times. The chain combines TRBV5-1 with TRBJ2-7; D possibly matches TRBD1 or TRBD2 (5 bases each). The ends were cut back, 4 bases at V and 2 bases at J, with 13 bases in the middle. CDR1 and CDR2 from the germline V gene are SGHRS and YFSETQ. This CDR3 contains 14 residues. In DNA, the CDR3 is TGCGCCAGCAGCGTGACCGGGACCACCTACGAGCAGTACTTC. This translates into CASSVTGTTYEQYF.

This clonotype came up a few times. The V gene is TRBV20-1, the J gene TRBJ2-7; D might be TRBD1 (6 bases). The germline V and J ends were trimmed by 5 bases and 5 bases, with 10 bases remaining between them. CDR3 length equals 11 residues. Germline loops: CDR1 DFQATT, CDR2 SNEGSKA (reference sequence). The DNA for the CDR3 is TGCAGTGCTCAGCAGGGGAACGAGCAGTACTTC. Its translation: CSAQQGNEQYF.

This clonotype was seen repeatedly, ten times or more. The J gene is TRBJ2-5, the V gene TRBV9; a weak D match, TRBD1 (5 bases). CDR1 is SGDLS, CDR2 YYNGEE, per germline. This CDR3 contains 15 residues. Trimming took 3 bases from V and 5 from J, leaving 17 bases between them. The chain's CDR3 is CASSAQALAMETQYF. Here the CDR3 DNA reads TGTGCCAGCAGCGCACAGGCTCTTGCGATGGAGACCCAGTACTTC. Combining the CDR3 with reference TRBV9 and TRBJ2-5 gives the whole variable domain DSGVTQTPKHLITATGQRVTLRCSPRSGDLSVYWYQQSLDQGLQFLIQYYNGEERAKGNILERFSAQQFPDLHSELNLSSLELGDSALYFCASSAQALAMETQYFGPGTRLLVL.

This sequence joins TRBV14 and TRBJ2-7; tentative D call: TRBD1 (5 bases). The germline V gene encodes CDR1 SGHDN and CDR2 FVKESK. With 7 bases removed from V and 6 bases from J, the gap between germline ends came to 13 bases. This CDR3 comprises 12 residues. In DNA, the CDR3 is TGTGCCAGCACCCCAGGGCATGGCGAGCAGTACTTC. As protein: CASTPGHGEQYF. Complete variable domain (other parts from reference TRBV14 and TRBJ2-7): EAGVTQFPSHSVIEKGQTVTLRCDPISGHDNLYWYRRVMGKEIKFLLHFVKESKQDESGMPNNRFLAERTGGTYSTLKVQPAELEDSGVYFCASTPGHGEQYFGPGTRLTVT.

This clonotype showed up just a few times. The chain uses TRBV19 and TRBJ2-1; TRBD2 agrees at 7 bases. The V segment lost 5 bases and the J segment 7 bases; nucleotides outside the gene matches: 23. The germline V gene has CDR1 LNHDA and CDR2 SQIVND (reference sequence). The CDR3 has 19 residues. The CDR3 region has the DNA TGTGCCAGTAGTCCAGGCTGGGGCGGGAGAATAGCGGAGTTGAATGAGCAGTTCTTC. Translated, it gives CASSPGWGGRIAELNEQFF.

The V and J genes are TRBV7-6 and TRBJ2-7; TRBD2 agrees at 10 bases. Losses at the gene ends were 5 bases for V and 3 bases for J; bases not matched to a gene: 7. Germline-derived CDR1 and CDR2 are SGHVS and FNYEAQ. The CDR3 is 15 amino acids. CDR3 DNA: TGTGCCAGCAGCCGGACTAGCGGCGCCCACTACGAGCAGTACTTC. Translation: CASSRTSGAHYEQYF.

The V and J genes are TRBV29-1 and TRBJ2-5, with D uncertain. In germline, CDR1 is SQVTM, CDR2 ANQGSEA. Between the trimmed V and J ends, which lost 6 bases and 5 bases, there was a span of 13 bases. The CDR3 is 12 amino acids. In nucleotides, the CDR3 is TGCAGCGTGGGGTATACTGGGGAGACCCAGTACTTC. Its translation is CSVGYTGETQYF.

The V call is TRBV7-9, the J call TRBJ2-7; D remains ambiguous. Looked up from germline, CDR1 is SEHNR and CDR2 is FQNEAQ (reference sequence). The V and J ends lost 5 bases and 1 base respectively, with 6 bases between them. The CDR3 has 12 amino acids. CDR3 DNA sequence: TGTGCCAGCAGCCAGGTGTCCTACGAGCAGTACTTC. It encodes CASSQVSYEQYF.

J is TRBJ2-6 and V is TRBV9; D possibly matches TRBD1 or TRBD2 (6 bases each). This CDR3 is 18 amino acids long. V was trimmed by 0 bases and J by 2 bases, leaving 15 bases between them. Germline values: CDR1 SGDLS, CDR2 YYNGEE. The CDR3 spells CASSVEGGGLAGANVLTF. CDR3 in DNA: TGTGCCAGCAGCGTAGAGGGGGGCGGGTTAGCTGGGGCCAACGTCCTGACTTTC.

Here the CDR3 reads CASSPPETQYF. The CDR3 DNA reads TGTGCCAGCTCACCCCCAGAGACCCAGTACTTC. The gene calls are TRBV18 and TRBJ2-5, with D unresolved. The CDR3 extends over 11 amino acids. The V gene lost 3 bases and the J gene lost 4 bases, with 3 bases spanning the gap. Germline assignment: CDR1 KGHSH and CDR2 LQKENI.

The chain uses TRBV28 and TRBJ2-7; no reliable D call. Germline V gene lookup returns CDR1 MDHEN and CDR2 SYDVKM. V was cut by 10 bases and J by 1 base, with 11 bases left in between. This CDR3 has 12 residues. CDR3 amino acids: CATARSSYEQYF. The CDR3 nucleotides are TGTGCCACCGCCCGTAGTTCCTACGAGCAGTACTTC.

The J gene is TRBJ1-5, the V gene TRBV7-9, with 10 bases aligning to TRBD1. J lost 6 bases, V lost 5 bases, and 19 bases had no gene match. Germline-derived CDR1 and CDR2 are SEHNR and FQNEAQ (reference sequence). This CDR3 has 19 residues. The CDR3 sequence: CASSPQLFGTGELGQPQHF. The DNA of the CDR3 is TGTGCCAGCAGCCCTCAACTTTTCGGGACAGGGGAACTTGGTCAGCCCCAGCATTTT.

The J gene is TRBJ1-2, the V gene TRBV7-2, with 7 bases fitting TRBD1. J was trimmed by 4 bases and V by 0 bases; bases with no gene match: 8. The CDR3 spans 16 residues. Germline CDR1 is SGHTA and CDR2 is FQGNSA. CDR3 nucleotide sequence: TGTGCCAGCAGCTTAGCTCAAGGGGCAGGGGGCTATGGCTACACCTTC. Residues: CASSLAQGAGGYGYTF.

This clonotype has a count of ten or more. The V gene is TRBV29-1, the J gene TRBJ2-1, with a weak D call TRBD2 (5 bases). The CDR3 is 12 amino acids. Trimming took off 2 bases at V and 10 bases at J, with 12 bases between the two ends. Per germline, CDR1 SQVTM and CDR2 ANQGSEA. CDR3 bases: TGCAGCGTTGAACTCCCGGGAATCGAGCAGTTCTTC. Its protein is CSVELPGIEQFF.

The V and J genes are TRBV6-6 and TRBJ1-5, with D unresolved. This CDR3 is 11 amino acids long. CDR1 MNHNY and CDR2 SVGAGI come from the germline V gene (reference sequence). Trimming stripped 4 bases from V and 7 bases from J, with 5 bases between. CDR3 sequence reads: CASSSEQPQHF. Here the CDR3 DNA reads TGTGCCAGCAGTTCCGAACAGCCCCAGCATTTT.

This chain joins TRBV6-2 or TRBV6-3 and TRBJ1-4; D not certain. The CDR3 is 11 residues long. V was clipped by 5 bases and J by 10 bases, with 8 bases between them. Germline V gives CDR1 MNHEY, CDR2 SVGEGT. CDR3 bases: TGTGCCAGCAGTGCCAGCGGAAAACTGTTTTTT. It translates to CASSASGKLFF.

A remark on this clonotype: One end of the junction does not line up with germline, which may come from a read error. V usage is TRBV6-5 and J usage is TRBJ1-2; D gene unclear. Germline CDR1 and CDR2: MNHEY and SVGAGI. CDR3 length: 13 amino acids. The CDR3 coding sequence is TGTGCCAGCAGTTACGGTGGAGGCTATGGCTACAACTTC. It translates to CASSYGGGYGYNF.

This clonotype was observed a single time. This chain joins TRBV5-1 and TRBJ2-7, with a possible D match to TRBD1 (7 bases). CDR3 length equals 14 residues. In germline, CDR1 is SGHRS, CDR2 YFSETQ. V dropped 0 bases and J dropped 5 bases, with 12 bases sitting between them. The CDR3 loop is CASSLGGGTDEQYF. CDR3 nucleotide sequence: TGCGCCAGCAGCTTGGGGGGCGGGACAGACGAGCAGTACTTC.

In DNA, the CDR3 is TGTGCCAGCAAACAGACAGGGGACATAAATCAGCCCCAGCATTTT. Translated, it gives CASKQTGDINQPQHF. V gene TRBV27 combines with J gene TRBJ1-5; 8 positions agree with TRBD1. Trimming removed 7 bases from V and 4 bases from J; junction bases left unmatched: 9. The germline CDR1 and CDR2 sequences are MNHEY and SMNVEV (reference sequence). The CDR3 has 15 amino acids.

A few counts support this clonotype. The rearrangement joins TRBV4-3 to TRBJ1-2; tentatively, D is TRBD1 (5 bases). V was trimmed by 1 base and J by 5 bases, leaving 11 bases between them. The CDR3 spans 14 residues. Germline values: CDR1 LGHNA, CDR2 YSLEER. The CDR3 here is CASSQAGGGYGYTF. CDR3 nucleotides: TGCGCCAGCAGCCAAGCTGGGGGGGGGTATGGCTACACCTTC.

This clonotype appeared a few times. The rearrangement links TRBV29-1 to TRBJ2-3; D ambiguous. V was clipped by 6 bases and J by 2 bases, with 15 bases between them. Germline V gene lookup returns CDR1 SQVTM and CDR2 ANQGSEA. The CDR3 length is 14 residues. CDR3 in amino acids: CSVASGPTTDTQYF. The CDR3 DNA is TGCAGCGTAGCCTCCGGGCCCACCACAGATACGCAGTATTTT.

This clonotype has a handful of counts. V gene TRBV6-5 combines with J gene TRBJ2-1; 9 bases are shared with TRBD2. Trimming at V came to 7 bases and at J to 0 bases, leaving 10 bases not matched to a gene. The CDR3 length is 17 residues. Per germline, CDR1 MNHEY and CDR2 SVGAGI. The CDR3 reads CASKPLAGSSSYNEQFF. The CDR3 DNA follows: TGTGCCAGCAAACCTCTAGCGGGAAGCAGCTCCTACAATGAGCAGTTCTTC.

The rearrangement links TRBV3-1 to TRBJ2-5; D gene unclear. Germline V gene data show CDR1 as LGHDT and CDR2 as YNNKEL (reference sequence). This CDR3 spans 13 amino acids. V was clipped by 2 bases and J by 4 bases, with 8 bases between them. The chain's CDR3 is CASSQRAGETQYF. The CDR3 nucleotides are TGTGCCAGCAGCCAACGGGCTGGAGAGACCCAGTACTTC.

The chain couples TRBV6-2 or TRBV6-3 to TRBJ2-2; maybe TRBD2 (5 bases). The CDR3 has 17 residues. Between the trimmed V and J ends, which lost 6 bases and 5 bases, there was a span of 22 bases. Germline CDR1 MNHEY, CDR2 SVGEGT. CDR3 loop: CASSPVPHVRGTGELFF. CDR3 DNA sequence: TGTGCCAGCAGCCCCGTTCCACACGTCCGGGGAACCGGGGAGCTGTTTTTT.